Listed here are 18 T cell receptor beta chains from one sample, sequenced in a study of blood T cell repertoires in COVID-19. Libraries were prepared by immunoSEQ multiplex PCR; TCRdb keeps only in-frame clonotypes and omits some of them. The table shows about 300,000 clones, with approximately 88% occurring only once. The specimen sequenced was peripheral blood. These receptors came from a woman in her twenties or thirties who had recovered from COVID-19.

DNA for the CDR3: TGTGCCAGCAGCCGGACAGAGGCCCGTAATGAAAAACTGTTTTTT. Translation gives CASSRTEARNEKLFF. The genes are TRBV28 and TRBJ1-4; a weak D match, TRBD1 (6 bases). The CDR3 contains 15 residues. Trimming took 6 bases from V and 4 from J, leaving 15 bases between them. Germline assignment: CDR1 MDHEN and CDR2 SYDVKM. The variable domain in full, with the rest retrieved from reference TRBV28 and TRBJ1-4, is DVKVTQSSRYLVKRTGEKVFLECVQDMDHENMFWYRQDPGLGLRLIYFSYDVKMKEKGDIPEGYSVSREKKERFSLILESASTNQTSMYLCASSRTEARNEKLFFGSGTQLSVL.

The V call is TRBV29-1, the J call TRBJ2-7; 9 nucleotides align to TRBD1. The CDR3 has 13 amino acids. The trim removed 3 bases at V and 6 bases at J, leaving 6 bases unmatched. Germline-derived CDR1 and CDR2 are SQVTM and ANQGSEA. In nucleotides, the CDR3 is TGCAGCGTTGAGGGACAGGGAGGATTCGAGCAGTACTTC. This encodes CSVEGQGGFEQYF.

This chain connects TRBV28 to TRBJ2-2, with no clear D. V was pared by 2 bases and J by 3 bases, with 16 bases between. The CDR3 has 17 residues. Germline assignment: CDR1 MDHEN and CDR2 SYDVKM. The CDR3 nucleotides are TGTGCCAGCAGTTTAATTCTGGGTGAGGCGTACACCGGGGAGCTGTTTTTT. Protein product: CASSLILGEAYTGELFF.

The gene calls are TRBV2 and TRBJ2-7; D not resolved. The CDR3 spans 12 residues. V lost 4 bases and J 5 bases, leaving 9 bases between the germline ends. The germline gives CDR1 SNHLY, CDR2 FYNNEI. The DNA for the CDR3 is TGTGCCAGCAGTGTCGAGGTCCACGAGCAGTACTTC. It encodes CASSVEVHEQYF.

In regard to this clone: The same CDR3 also results from other DNA sequences found in this sample. The chain recombines TRBV5-4 with TRBJ1-2, with 7 bases that match TRBD1. Germline assignment: CDR1 SGHNT and CDR2 YYREEE (reference sequence). The CDR3 has 13 residues. After removal of 4 bases from V and 3 bases from J, the junction contained 3 bases not matched to a gene. In DNA form, the CDR3 reads TGTGCCAGCAGCCGAACAGGGGACTATGGCTACACCTTC. Protein: CASSRTGDYGYTF.

The genes are TRBV6-5 and TRBJ1-4; no clear D. The CDR3 totals 15 residues. Germline values: CDR1 MNHEY, CDR2 SVGAGI. With 6 bases removed from V and 0 bases from J, the gap between germline ends came to 11 bases. The CDR3 loop is CASRGMGATNEKLFF. The CDR3 nucleotides read TGTGCCAGCAGGGGCATGGGAGCAACTAATGAAAAACTGTTTTTT.

Written as DNA, the CDR3 is TGTGCCAGCAGTTTATTGGGAACAGGGGCCTCTGGGGCCAACGTCCTGACTTTC. It codes for CASSLLGTGASGANVLTF. The chain carries TRBV27 and TRBJ2-6; 7 nucleotides line up with TRBD1. The CDR3 spans 18 residues. With 1 base clipped from V and 0 bases from J, the junction kept 6 bases outside the gene matches. The germline gives CDR1 MNHEY, CDR2 SMNVEV (reference sequence).

This chain joins TRBV5-6 and TRBJ2-5; tentatively, D is TRBD1 (6 bases). Germline lookup yields CDR1 SGHDT and CDR2 YYEEEE. V was pared by 4 bases and J by 5 bases, with 12 bases between. The CDR3 covers 13 residues. The CDR3 DNA reads TGTGCCAGCAGCGGAGTCCAGGGGGAGACCCAGTACTTC. Protein product: CASSGVQGETQYF.

The rearrangement uses TRBV11-2 and TRBJ2-5; 7 nucleotides align to TRBD1. The germline gives CDR1 SGHAT, CDR2 FQNNGV. The CDR3 is 17 amino acids. V lost 4 bases, J lost 4 bases, and 15 bases stayed unmatched. In DNA, the CDR3 is TGTGCCAGCAGCTCATTATGGGGTAGGGGGCTGGTAGAGACCCAGTACTTC. Translation gives CASSSLWGRGLVETQYF.

This sequence joins TRBV6-1 and TRBJ1-3; the D gene is possibly TRBD1 (5 bases). Trimming pared 2 bases from V and 0 bases from J, leaving 11 bases between. The germline V gene has CDR1 MNHNS and CDR2 SASEGT. The CDR3 consists of 16 residues. The CDR3 bases are TGTGCCAGCAGTGAAATGCGGGGGAGCTCTGGAAACACCATATATTTT. Protein: CASSEMRGSSGNTIYF.

V is TRBV20-1 and J is TRBJ1-1; D unclear. V was pared by 4 bases and J by 8 bases, with 11 bases between. The germline CDR1 and CDR2 sequences are DFQATT and SNEGSKA (reference sequence). The CDR3 loop spans 11 amino acids. The CDR3 DNA follows: TGCAGTGCTACGGGCGGGGTAGAAGCTTTCTTT. Its protein is CSATGGVEAFF.

The genes are TRBV6-2 or TRBV6-3 and TRBJ2-7; 9 nucleotides line up with TRBD2. This CDR3 spans 15 amino acids. The V and J ends lost 2 bases and 0 bases, in that order; junction bases with no gene match: 2. Germline-derived CDR1 and CDR2 are MNHEY and SVGEGT. CDR3 bases: TGTGCCAGCAGTTACAGCGGGGGGCACTCCTACGAGCAGTACTTC. Amino acid sequence: CASSYSGGHSYEQYF.

The rearrangement links TRBV18 to TRBJ1-4; 12 bases match TRBD1. CDR3 length: 17 residues. CDR1 is KGHSH and CDR2 is LQKENI in the germline V gene. Trimming took 2 bases from V and 8 from J; bases not matched to a gene: 9. The CDR3 DNA reads as TGTGCCAGCTCACCAATAAGTGGGACAGGGGGCATCGAAAAACTGTTTTTT. It yields the protein CASSPISGTGGIEKLFF.

The chain's CDR3 is CASSFPQKLRDRVNQPQHF. The CDR3 bases are TGTGCCAGCAGTTTTCCCCAAAAATTACGGGACAGGGTTAATCAGCCCCAGCATTTT. J is TRBJ1-5 and V is TRBV28, with 9 bases lining up with TRBD1. Germline V gene sequence: CDR1 MDHEN, CDR2 SYDVKM. The CDR3 is made up of 19 amino acids. After removal of 3 bases from V and 4 bases from J, the junction contained 16 bases not matched to a gene.

The J gene is TRBJ2-7, the V gene TRBV27, with TRBD1 identical over 7 bases. There are 14 residues in the CDR3. V shed 5 bases and J 0 bases; nucleotides not matched to a gene: 4. Germline V gene lookup returns CDR1 MNHEY and CDR2 SMNVEV (reference sequence). This CDR3 reads CASSDGQASYEQYF. CDR3 bases: TGTGCCAGCAGTGATGGACAGGCCTCCTACGAGCAGTACTTC.

The V and J genes are TRBV2 and TRBJ1-4; a possible D gene is TRBD1 (6 bases). Between the trimmed V and J ends, which lost 2 bases and 1 base, there was a span of 11 bases. The CDR3 covers 16 residues. Germline lookup yields CDR1 SNHLY and CDR2 FYNNEI. CDR3 in amino acids: CASSERGGRTNEKLFF. The CDR3 coding sequence is TGTGCCAGCAGTGAACGGGGGGGCAGAACTAATGAAAAACTGTTTTTT.

The table lists this clone with many counts. This chain joins TRBV5-5 and TRBJ1-5; 7 nucleotides match TRBD1. The CDR3 has 14 amino acids. Germline CDR1 is SGHKS and CDR2 is YYEKEE (reference sequence). After removal of 0 bases from V and 5 bases from J, the junction contained 2 bases not matched to a gene. The CDR3 region is CASSLGDSYQPQHF. Written as DNA, the CDR3 is TGTGCCAGCAGCTTGGGGGACAGCTATCAGCCCCAGCATTTT. The full variable domain, in which reference TRBV5-5 and TRBJ1-5 provide the parts outside the CDR3, is DAGVTQSPTHLIKTRGQQVTLRCSPISGHKSVSWYQQVLGQGPQFIFQYYEKEERGRGNFPDRFSARQFPNYSSELNVNALLLGDSALYLCASSLGDSYQPQHFGDGTRLSIL.

The chain recombines TRBV4-3 with TRBJ2-1, with TRBD1 identical over 8 bases. CDR3 length: 14 residues. CDR1 LGHNA and CDR2 YSLEER come from the germline V gene. The V and J ends lost 0 bases and 7 bases, in that order; junction bases with no gene match: 2. CDR3 DNA sequence: TGCGCCAGCAGCCAAGAATACAGGGGGAATGAGCAGTTCTTC. Protein: CASSQEYRGNEQFF.